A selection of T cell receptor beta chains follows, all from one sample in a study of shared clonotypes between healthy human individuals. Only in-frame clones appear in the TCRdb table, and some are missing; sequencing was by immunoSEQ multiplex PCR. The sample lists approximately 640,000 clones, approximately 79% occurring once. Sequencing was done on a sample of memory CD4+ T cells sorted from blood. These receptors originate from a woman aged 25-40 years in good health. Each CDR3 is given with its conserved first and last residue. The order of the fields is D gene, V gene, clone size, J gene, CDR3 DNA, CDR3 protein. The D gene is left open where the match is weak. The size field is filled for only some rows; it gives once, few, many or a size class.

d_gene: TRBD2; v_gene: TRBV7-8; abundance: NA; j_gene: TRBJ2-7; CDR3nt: TGTGCCAGCAGCTTAGCTGGACGACTAGCGGGAGAGCAGTACTTC; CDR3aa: CASSLAGRLAGEQYF
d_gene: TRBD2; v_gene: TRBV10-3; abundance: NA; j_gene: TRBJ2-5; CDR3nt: TGTGCCATCGGCCAGGGAGGGGAGACCCAGTACTTC; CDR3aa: CAIGQGGETQYF
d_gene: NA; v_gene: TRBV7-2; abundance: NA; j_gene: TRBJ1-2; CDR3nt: TGTGCCAGCAGCGAACCGGGACGGCTAGTCTATGGCTACACCTTC; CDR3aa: CASSEPGRLVYGYTF
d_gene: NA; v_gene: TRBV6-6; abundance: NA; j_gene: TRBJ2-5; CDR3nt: TGTGCCAGCAGCCTTGGGGGCCGCGTGGAGACCCAGTACTTC; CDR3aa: CASSLGGRVETQYF
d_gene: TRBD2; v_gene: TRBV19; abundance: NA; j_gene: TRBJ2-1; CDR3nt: TGTGCCAGTAGTACGTGGGAGGGGTACAATGAGCAGTTCTTC; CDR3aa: CASSTWEGYNEQFF
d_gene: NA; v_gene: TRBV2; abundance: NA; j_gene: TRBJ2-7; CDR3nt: TGTGCCAGCAGTGAGTCGGACGAGCAGTACTTC; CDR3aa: CASSESDEQYF
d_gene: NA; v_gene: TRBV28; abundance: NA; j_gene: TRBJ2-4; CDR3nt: TGTGCCAGCAGTTTCACGGGGCGGGGAAACATTCAGTACTTC; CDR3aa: CASSFTGRGNIQYF
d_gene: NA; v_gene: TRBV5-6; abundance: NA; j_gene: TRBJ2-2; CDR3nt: TGTGCCAGCAGCTTGGCCTCAGGATCGAGAACCGGGGAGCTGTTTTTT; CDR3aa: CASSLASGSRTGELFF
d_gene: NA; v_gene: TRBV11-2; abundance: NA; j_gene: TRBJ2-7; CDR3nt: TGTGCCAGCAGCTTATCATCAGGGGAGGGCGAGCAGTACTTC; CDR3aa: CASSLSSGEGEQYF
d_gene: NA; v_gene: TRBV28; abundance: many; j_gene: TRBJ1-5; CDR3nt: TGTGCCAGCAGTACAGGGTCAGGGAGTCAGCCCCAGCATTTT; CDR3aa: CASSTGSGSQPQHF
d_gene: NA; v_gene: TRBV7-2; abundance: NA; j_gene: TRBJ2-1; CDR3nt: TGTGCCAGCAGCTCCCAACTGAGCGAGTACAATGAGCAGTTCTTC; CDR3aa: CASSSQLSEYNEQFF
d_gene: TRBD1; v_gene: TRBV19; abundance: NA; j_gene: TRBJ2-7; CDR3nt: TGTGCCACCCAGACAGGGAAAGGCTACGAGCAGTACTTC; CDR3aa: CATQTGKGYEQYF
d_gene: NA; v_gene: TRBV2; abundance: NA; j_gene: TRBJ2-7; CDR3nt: TGTGCCAGCAACTCACAGGGTACCAACGAGCAGTACTTC; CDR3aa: CASNSQGTNEQYF
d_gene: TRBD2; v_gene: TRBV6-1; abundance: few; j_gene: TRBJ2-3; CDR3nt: TGTGCCAGCAACGGACTAGATGGAACAGATACGCAGTATTTT; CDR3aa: CASNGLDGTDTQYF
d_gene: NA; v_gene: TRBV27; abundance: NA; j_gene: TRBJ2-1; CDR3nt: TGTGCCAGCAGTTTTCTGGCGAGGACCTACAATGAGCAGTTCTTC; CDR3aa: CASSFLARTYNEQFF
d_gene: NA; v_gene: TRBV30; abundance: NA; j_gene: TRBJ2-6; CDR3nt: TGTGCCGTGGAGGGGGTCTCTGGGGCCAACGTCCTGACTTTC; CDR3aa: CAVEGVSGANVLTF
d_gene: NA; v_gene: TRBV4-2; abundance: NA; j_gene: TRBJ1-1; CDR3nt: TGTGCCAGCAGCCAAGATATGGGCTTGAACACTGAAGCTTTCTTT; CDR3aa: CASSQDMGLNTEAFF
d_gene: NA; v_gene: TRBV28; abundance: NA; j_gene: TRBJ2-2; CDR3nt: TGTGCCAGCAGCCAAGATGGACATAGTATCACCGGGGAGCTGTTTTTT; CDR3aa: CASSQDGHSITGELFF
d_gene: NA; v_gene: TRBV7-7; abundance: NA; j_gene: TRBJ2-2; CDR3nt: TGTGCCAGCAGCCCCCTGGCCCGGGGCCGAACCGGGGAGCTGTTTTTT; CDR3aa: CASSPLARGRTGELFF
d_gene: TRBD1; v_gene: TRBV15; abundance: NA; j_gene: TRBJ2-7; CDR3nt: TGTGCCTCTAAAGTGCCCCGGGACAGGGGGCGCGAGCAGTACTTC; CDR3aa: CASKVPRDRGREQYF
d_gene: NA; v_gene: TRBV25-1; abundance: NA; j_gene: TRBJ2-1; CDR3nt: TGTGCCAGCAGTGAAGACCCTTTATCGTGGGGCAATGAGCAGTTCTTC; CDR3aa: CASSEDPLSWGNEQFF
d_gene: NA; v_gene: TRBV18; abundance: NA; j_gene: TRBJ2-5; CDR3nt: TGTGCCAGCTCACCCCCCTCGCGGCAAGAGACCCAGTACTTC; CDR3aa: CASSPPSRQETQYF
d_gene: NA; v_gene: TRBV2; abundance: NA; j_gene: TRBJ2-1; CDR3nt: TGTGCCAGCAGTGCGCGAGTCTCCTACAATGAGCAGTTCTTC; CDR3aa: CASSARVSYNEQFF
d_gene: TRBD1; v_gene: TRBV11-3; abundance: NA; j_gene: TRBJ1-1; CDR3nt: TGTGCCAGCAGCACTGGACAGGGGGTGGCTTTCTTT; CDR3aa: CASSTGQGVAFF
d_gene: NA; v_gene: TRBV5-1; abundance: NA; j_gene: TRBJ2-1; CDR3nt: TGCGCCAGCAGCCTCGGGACTTTTAATTGGGATGAGCAGTTCTTC; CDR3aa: CASSLGTFNWDEQFF
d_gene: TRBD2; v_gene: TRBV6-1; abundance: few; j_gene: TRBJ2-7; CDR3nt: TGTGCCAGCAGTGAAGAGCGACTAGCGGGAGGGGACGAGCAGTACTTC; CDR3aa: CASSEERLAGGDEQYF
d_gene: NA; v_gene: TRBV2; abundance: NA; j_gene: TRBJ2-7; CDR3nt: TGTGCCAGCAGTGAAGCTGGGACAAACCCCCTCTACGAGCAGTACTTC; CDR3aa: CASSEAGTNPLYEQYF
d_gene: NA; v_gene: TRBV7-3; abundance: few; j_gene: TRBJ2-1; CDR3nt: TGTGCCAGCAGCTTAATCCCGACACTCCTTAACAATGAGCAGTTCTTC; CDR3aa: CASSLIPTLLNNEQFF
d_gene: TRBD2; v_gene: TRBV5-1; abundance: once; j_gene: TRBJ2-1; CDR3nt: TGCGCCAGCAGCTTGGGAGGCGGGAGGGCCGCTGGTGAGCAGTTCTTC; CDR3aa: CASSLGGGRAAGEQFF
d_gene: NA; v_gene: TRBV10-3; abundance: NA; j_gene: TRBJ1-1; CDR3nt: TGTGCCATCAGTGGGAACGGGTTGAACACTGAAGCTTTCTTT; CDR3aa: CAISGNGLNTEAFF
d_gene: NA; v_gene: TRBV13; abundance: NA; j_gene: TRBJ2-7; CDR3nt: TGTGCCAGCAGCCTCATCACAGGGCGACGCTCCTACGAGCAGTACTTC; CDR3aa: CASSLITGRRSYEQYF
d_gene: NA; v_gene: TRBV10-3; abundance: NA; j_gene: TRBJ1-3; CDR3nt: TGTGCCATCAGCCACATCGGAAACACCATATATTTT; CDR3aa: CAISHIGNTIYF
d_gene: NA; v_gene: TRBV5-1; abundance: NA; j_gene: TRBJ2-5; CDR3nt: TGCGCCAGCAGCTTGTCTAGGTTAAGAGAGACCCAGTACTTC; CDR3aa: CASSLSRLRETQYF
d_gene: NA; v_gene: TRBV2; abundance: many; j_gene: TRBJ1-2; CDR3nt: TGTGCCAGCAGTGTCGACCAATCGGCGGGCGGCTACACCTTC; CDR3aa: CASSVDQSAGGYTF
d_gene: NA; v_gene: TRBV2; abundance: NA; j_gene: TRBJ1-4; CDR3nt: TGTGCCAGCAGTGACGGGGGGGCGCTTGCTAATGAAAAACTGTTTTTT; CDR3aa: CASSDGGALANEKLFF